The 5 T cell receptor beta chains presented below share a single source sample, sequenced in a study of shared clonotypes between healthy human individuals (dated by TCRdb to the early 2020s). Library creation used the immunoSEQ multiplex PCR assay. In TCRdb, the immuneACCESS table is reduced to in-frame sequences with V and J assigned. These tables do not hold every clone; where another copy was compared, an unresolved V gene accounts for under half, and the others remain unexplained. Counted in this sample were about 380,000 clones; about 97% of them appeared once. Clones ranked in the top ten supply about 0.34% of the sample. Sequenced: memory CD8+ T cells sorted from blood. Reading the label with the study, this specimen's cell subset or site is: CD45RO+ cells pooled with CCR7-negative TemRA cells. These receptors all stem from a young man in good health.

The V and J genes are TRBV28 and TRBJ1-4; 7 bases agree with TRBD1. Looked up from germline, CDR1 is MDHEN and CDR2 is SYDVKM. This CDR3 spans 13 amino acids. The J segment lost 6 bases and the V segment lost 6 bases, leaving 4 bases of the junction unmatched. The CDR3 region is CASRGGYYEKLFF. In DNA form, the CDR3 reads TGTGCCAGCAGAGGGGGCTATTATGAAAAACTGTTTTTT.

The CDR3 loop reads CSGRLAGVTDTQYF. The CDR3 nucleotides are TGCAGCGGCCGCCTAGCGGGAGTGACAGATACGCAGTATTTT. J is TRBJ2-3 and V is TRBV29-1, with 10 nucleotides matching TRBD2. The germline gives CDR1 SQVTM, CDR2 ANQGSEA. Trimming at V came to 7 bases and at J to 3 bases, leaving 7 bases not matched to a gene. The CDR3 runs 14 residues.

The CDR3: CASSVRLAGLYNEQFF. In DNA form, the CDR3 reads TGTGCCAGCAGCGTACGACTAGCGGGACTTTACAATGAGCAGTTCTTC. The chain employs TRBV9 and TRBJ2-1, with 11 bases lining up with TRBD2. The V segment lost 1 base and the J segment 4 bases; nucleotides outside the gene matches: 4. The CDR3 totals 16 residues. Germline lookup yields CDR1 SGDLS and CDR2 YYNGEE.

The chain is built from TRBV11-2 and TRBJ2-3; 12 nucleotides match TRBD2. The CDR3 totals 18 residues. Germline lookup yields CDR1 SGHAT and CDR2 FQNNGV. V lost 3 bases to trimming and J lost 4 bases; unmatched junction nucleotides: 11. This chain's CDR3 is CASSLSSGRATVADTQYF. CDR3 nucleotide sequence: TGTGCCAGCAGCTTGTCTAGCGGGAGGGCAACGGTGGCAGATACGCAGTATTTT.

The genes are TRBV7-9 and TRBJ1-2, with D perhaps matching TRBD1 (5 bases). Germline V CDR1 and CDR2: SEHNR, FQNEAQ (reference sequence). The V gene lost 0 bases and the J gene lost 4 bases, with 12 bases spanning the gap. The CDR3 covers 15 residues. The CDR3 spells CASSLAAGWGYGYTF. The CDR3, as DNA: TGTGCCAGCAGCTTAGCGGCAGGGTGGGGCTATGGCTACACCTTC.